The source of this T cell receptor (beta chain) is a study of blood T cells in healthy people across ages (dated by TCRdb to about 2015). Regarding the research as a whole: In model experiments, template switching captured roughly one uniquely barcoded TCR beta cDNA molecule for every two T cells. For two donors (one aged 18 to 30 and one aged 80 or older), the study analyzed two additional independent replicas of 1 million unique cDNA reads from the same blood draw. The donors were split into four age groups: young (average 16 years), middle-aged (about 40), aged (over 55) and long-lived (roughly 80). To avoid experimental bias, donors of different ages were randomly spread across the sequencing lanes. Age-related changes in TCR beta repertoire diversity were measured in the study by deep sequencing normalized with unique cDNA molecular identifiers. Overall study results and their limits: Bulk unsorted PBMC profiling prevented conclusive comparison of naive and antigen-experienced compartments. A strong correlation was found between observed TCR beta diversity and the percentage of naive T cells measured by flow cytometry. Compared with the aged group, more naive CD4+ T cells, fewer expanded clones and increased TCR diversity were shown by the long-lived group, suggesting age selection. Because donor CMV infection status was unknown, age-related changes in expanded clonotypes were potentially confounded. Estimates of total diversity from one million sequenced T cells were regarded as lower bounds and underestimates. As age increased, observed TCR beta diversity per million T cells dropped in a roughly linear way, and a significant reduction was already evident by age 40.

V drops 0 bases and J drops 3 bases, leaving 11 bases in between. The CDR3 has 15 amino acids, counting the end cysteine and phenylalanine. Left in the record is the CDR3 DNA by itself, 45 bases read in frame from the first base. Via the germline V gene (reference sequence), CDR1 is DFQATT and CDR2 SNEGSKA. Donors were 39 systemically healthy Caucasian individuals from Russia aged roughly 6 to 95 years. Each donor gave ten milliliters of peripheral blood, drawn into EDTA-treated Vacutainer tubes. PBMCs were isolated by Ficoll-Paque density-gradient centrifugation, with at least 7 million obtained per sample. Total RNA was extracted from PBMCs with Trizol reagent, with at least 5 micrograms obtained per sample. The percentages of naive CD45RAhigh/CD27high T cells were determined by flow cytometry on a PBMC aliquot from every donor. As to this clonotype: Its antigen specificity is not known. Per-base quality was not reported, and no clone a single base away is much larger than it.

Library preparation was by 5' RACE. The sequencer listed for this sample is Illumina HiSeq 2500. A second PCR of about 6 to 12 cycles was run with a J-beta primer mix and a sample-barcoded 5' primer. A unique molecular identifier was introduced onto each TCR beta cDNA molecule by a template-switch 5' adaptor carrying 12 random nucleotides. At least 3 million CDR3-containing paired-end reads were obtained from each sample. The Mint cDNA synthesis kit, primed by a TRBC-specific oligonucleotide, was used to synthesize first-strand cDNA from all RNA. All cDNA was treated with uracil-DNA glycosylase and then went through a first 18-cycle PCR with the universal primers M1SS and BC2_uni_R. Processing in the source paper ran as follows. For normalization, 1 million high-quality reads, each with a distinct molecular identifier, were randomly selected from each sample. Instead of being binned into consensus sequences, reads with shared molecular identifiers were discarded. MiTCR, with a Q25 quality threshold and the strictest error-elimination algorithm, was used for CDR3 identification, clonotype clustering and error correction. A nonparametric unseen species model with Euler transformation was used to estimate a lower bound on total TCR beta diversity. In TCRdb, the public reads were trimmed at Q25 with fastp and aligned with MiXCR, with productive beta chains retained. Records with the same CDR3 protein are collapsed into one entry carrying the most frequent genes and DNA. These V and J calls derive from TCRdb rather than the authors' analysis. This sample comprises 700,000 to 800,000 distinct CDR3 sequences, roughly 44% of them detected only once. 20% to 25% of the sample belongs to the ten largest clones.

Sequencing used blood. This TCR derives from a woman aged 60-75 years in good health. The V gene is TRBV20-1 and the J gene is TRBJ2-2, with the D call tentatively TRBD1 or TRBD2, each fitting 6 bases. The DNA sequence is TGCAGTGCTAGAGATGGGGGGCGGGACACCGGGGAGCTGTTTTTT. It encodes CSARDGGRDTGELFF.